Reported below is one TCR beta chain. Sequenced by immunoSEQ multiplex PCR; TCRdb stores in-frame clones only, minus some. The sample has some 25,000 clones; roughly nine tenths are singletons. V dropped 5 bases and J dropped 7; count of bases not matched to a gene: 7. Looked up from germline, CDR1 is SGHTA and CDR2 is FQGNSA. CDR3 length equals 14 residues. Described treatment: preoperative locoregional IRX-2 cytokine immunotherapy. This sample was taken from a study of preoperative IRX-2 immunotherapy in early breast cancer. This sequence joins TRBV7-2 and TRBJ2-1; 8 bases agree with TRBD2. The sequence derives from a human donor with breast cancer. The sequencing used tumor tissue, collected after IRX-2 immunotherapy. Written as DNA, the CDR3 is TGTGCCAGCAGCCGCTCCGGGGGGGTTAATGAGCAGTTCTTC. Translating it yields CASSRSGGVNEQFF.